This T cell receptor beta chain derives from a study of identical twins. Overall study results and limits: Some out-of-frame alpha sequences were shared by twins, and these showed excess low generation probability.

TCRdb ran MiXCR on the 5' RACE reads and lists one entry per CDR3 protein. The table lists hundreds of thousands of distinct CDR3 sequences, roughly 10% of them singletons. The CDR3 runs to 12 residues. Germline CDR1 and CDR2: WNHNN and SYGVQD (reference sequence). On this clonotype: Its antigen is unidentified. One end of the junction is discordant with germline, which a read error may explain.

J is TRBJ2-1 and V is TRBV10-1; 7 nucleotides match TRBD2. This TCR derives from a woman between 18 and 29 years old in good health. Sequencing input: memory (CD45RO+) T cells sorted from blood. The CDR3 here is CASSEGTMRVLF. The CDR3 nucleotides are TGCGCCAGCAGTGAGGGGACTATGAGGGTTCTCTTC.